Presented here are 20 T cell receptor beta chains from one specimen sequenced in a study of T cell responses to AZD1222 COVID-19 vaccine. TCRdb's copy holds only in-frame clones and misses some; the assay was immunoSEQ multiplex PCR. The sample contains fewer than 150,000 clones, about 93% of which appear only once. The sequences come from peripheral blood, collected on day 0 of AZD1222 vaccination. These receptors were obtained from an adult in good health.

This clone was counted once. The chain joins TRBV18 to TRBJ1-1; 12 positions agree with TRBD1. V lost 3 bases, J lost 1 base, and 18 bases stayed unmatched. Germline loops: CDR1 KGHSH, CDR2 LQKENI. The CDR3 runs to 21 residues. The CDR3 sequence is CASSPSELFPGQGAGNTEAFF. For the CDR3, the DNA is TGTGCCAGCTCACCCTCGGAGCTCTTCCCGGGACAGGGGGCAGGGAACACTGAAGCTTTCTTT. Full variable domain (outside the CDR3, taken from reference TRBV18 and TRBJ1-1): NAGVMQNPRHLVRRRGQEARLRCSPMKGHSHVYWYRQLPEEGLKFMVYLQKENIIDESGMPKERFSAEFPKEGPSILRIQQVVRGDSAAYFCASSPSELFPGQGAGNTEAFFGQGTRLTVV.

The CDR3: CASSLARGTGPYGYTF. Written as DNA, the CDR3 is TGCGCCAGCAGCTTGGCCAGAGGGACAGGGCCTTATGGCTACACCTTC. The V call is TRBV5-1, the J call TRBJ1-2; 9 positions match TRBD1. CDR3 size: 16 residues. The germline V gene encodes CDR1 SGHRS and CDR2 YFSETQ. The V segment lost 0 bases and the J segment 5 bases; nucleotides outside the gene matches: 8.

The rearrangement uses TRBV9 and TRBJ1-3; no reliable D call. CDR3 length: 16 residues. Deletions cut 1 base from V and 0 bases from J, with 11 bases between. Germline assignment: CDR1 SGDLS and CDR2 YYNGEE. The chain's CDR3 is CASSVRELFSGNTIYF. The CDR3 region has the DNA TGTGCCAGCAGCGTACGAGAGCTGTTCTCTGGAAACACCATATATTTT.

The chain employs TRBV10-2 and TRBJ2-3, with 8 bases that match TRBD2. This CDR3 comprises 14 residues. From germline, CDR1 is WSHSY and CDR2 SAAADI. V was clipped by 5 bases and J by 4 bases; unmatched bases: 5. CDR3 region: CASSLAGTPDTQYF. As DNA, the CDR3 is TGCGCCAGCAGTTTAGCGGGGACCCCAGATACGCAGTATTTT.

This clone was found a few times. J is TRBJ1-1 and V is TRBV6-5; a possible D gene is TRBD1 (5 bases). Germline CDR1 reads MNHEY; CDR2 reads SVGAGI. CDR3 length equals 13 residues. V lost 4 bases and J 7 bases, leaving 13 bases between the germline ends. The CDR3 sequence: CASSSWDVLEAFF. CDR3 coding DNA: TGTGCCAGCAGTTCCTGGGACGTACTTGAAGCTTTCTTT.

This chain uses TRBV6-5 with TRBJ2-2, with 8 bases identical to TRBD1. With 4 bases clipped from V and 0 bases from J, the junction kept 4 bases outside the gene matches. This CDR3 region has 16 residues. CDR1 is MNHEY and CDR2 is SVGAGI in the germline V gene. This CDR3 is CASSFYRGANTGELFF. The CDR3 DNA is TGTGCCAGCAGTTTCTACAGGGGGGCGAACACCGGGGAGCTGTTTTTT.

This chain connects TRBV12-3 or TRBV12-4 to TRBJ1-1; 8 positions match TRBD1. The trim removed 5 bases at V and 6 bases at J, leaving 5 bases unmatched. The length of the CDR3 is 13 residues. DNA for the CDR3: TGTGCCAGCAGTATCAGGGGGCTCGCTGAAGCTTTCTTT. It translates to CASSIRGLAEAFF.

This rearrangement joins TRBV3-1 (or the pseudogene TRBV3-2) to TRBJ2-2, with a weak D call TRBD1 (6 bases). The CDR3 is 15 amino acids. V gave up 1 base and J gave up 2 bases, with 8 bases separating them. The germline gives CDR1 LGHDT, CDR2 YNNKEL (reference sequence). CDR3 amino acids: CASSQGGPNTGELFF. The CDR3 nucleotides are TGTGCCAGCAGCCAAGGGGGGCCAAACACCGGGGAGCTGTTTTTT.

The chain uses TRBV3-1 (or the pseudogene TRBV3-2) and TRBJ2-7; D is unresolved. CDR1 and CDR2 (germline): LGHDT, YNNKEL (reference sequence). The ends were cut back, 3 bases at V and 2 bases at J, with 2 bases in the middle. CDR3 length: 11 amino acids. CDR3 DNA: TGTGCCAGCAGCCAGGCCTACGAGCAGTACTTC. As protein: CASSQAYEQYF.

The chain joins TRBV5-8 to TRBJ2-2, with a possible D match to TRBD2 (5 bases). The CDR3 runs to 14 residues. In germline, CDR1 is SGHTS, CDR2 YDEGEE. The V and J ends lost 0 bases and 4 bases respectively, with 7 bases between them. In DNA, the CDR3 is TGTGCCAGCAGCTTGGGGAGGTTCACCGGGGAGCTGTTTTTT. This sequence encodes CASSLGRFTGELFF. Supplemented by reference TRBV5-8 and TRBJ2-2, the full variable domain reads EAGVTQSPTHLIKTRGQQATLRCSPISGHTSVYWYQQALGLGLQFLLWYDEGEERNRGNFPPRFSGRQFPNYSSELNVNALELEDSALYLCASSLGRFTGELFFGEGSRLTVL.

This CDR3 is CASSFIAGTGNTEAFF. CDR3 DNA: TGTGCCAGCAGTTTTATAGCCGGGACAGGGAATACTGAAGCTTTCTTT. This rearrangement joins TRBV27 to TRBJ1-1; TRBD1 aligns across 9 bases. CDR1 and CDR2 (germline): MNHEY, SMNVEV (reference sequence). The CDR3 is 16 amino acids. Losses at the gene ends were 3 bases for V and 5 bases for J; bases not matched to a gene: 10.

The V and J genes are TRBV3-1 (or the pseudogene TRBV3-2) and TRBJ1-3; tentative D call: TRBD1 (5 bases). The germline gives CDR1 LGHDT, CDR2 YNNKEL (reference sequence). This CDR3 is 15 amino acids long. V dropped 1 base and J dropped 0 bases, with 7 bases sitting between them. This chain's CDR3 is CASSQAGGSGNTIYF. In DNA, the CDR3 is TGTGCCAGCAGCCAAGCTGGGGGCTCTGGAAACACCATATATTTT.

This clone was seen a handful of times. This chain uses TRBV19 with TRBJ2-1; 7 bases map to TRBD1. V was pared by 3 bases and J by 9 bases, with 11 bases of the junction left unmatched. Germline V gene sequence: CDR1 LNHDA, CDR2 SQIVND (reference sequence). There are 15 residues in the CDR3. The CDR3 bases are TGTGCCAGTAGTATTAACGCCAGGGGGACGGTTGAGCAGTTCTTC. Translated, it gives CASSINARGTVEQFF.

In regard to this clone: The same CDR3 also results from other DNA sequences found in this sample. CDR3 sequence: CASSVGEVGDGNTIYF. The CDR3 DNA is TGTGCCAGCAGCGTAGGGGAGGTAGGGGACGGAAACACCATATATTTT. The V gene is TRBV9, the J gene TRBJ1-3; D possibly corresponds to TRBD1 (5 bases). The germline CDR1 and CDR2 sequences are SGDLS and YYNGEE. This CDR3 spans 16 amino acids. Trimming removed 0 bases from V and 4 bases from J, with 14 bases in between. The full variable domain, completed using reference TRBV9 and TRBJ1-3, is DSGVTQTPKHLITATGQRVTLRCSPRSGDLSVYWYQQSLDQGLQFLIQYYNGEERAKGNILERFSAQQFPDLHSELNLSSLELGDSALYFCASSVGEVGDGNTIYFGEGSWLTVV.

The chain uses TRBV9 and TRBJ2-2; no firm D call. Germline V gene data show CDR1 as SGDLS and CDR2 as YYNGEE. This CDR3 has 14 amino acids. Between the trimmed V and J ends, which lost 0 bases and 7 bases, there was a span of 10 bases. CDR3 amino acids: CASSVGAQFGELFF. The CDR3 nucleotides read TGTGCCAGCAGCGTAGGGGCCCAATTCGGGGAGCTGTTTTTT.

A few counts support this clone. The chain is built from TRBV5-1 and TRBJ2-1; the match to TRBD1 covers 8 bases. V was pared by 5 bases and J by 6 bases, with 4 bases of the junction left unmatched. Germline CDR1 and CDR2: SGHRS and YFSETQ. The CDR3 sequence is 13 residues long. This CDR3 reads CASRYGQGNEQFF. The CDR3 DNA reads as TGCGCCAGCAGATACGGACAGGGCAATGAGCAGTTCTTC.

CDR3: CASSATSGGSYTDTQYF. CDR3 bases: TGTGCCAGCAGCGCTACTAGCGGGGGGTCCTACACAGATACGCAGTATTTT. The rearrangement uses TRBV9 and TRBJ2-3, with 12 nucleotides matching TRBD2. Germline CDR1 is SGDLS and CDR2 is YYNGEE. The CDR3 is 17 amino acids. The V and J ends lost 3 bases and 2 bases, in that order; junction bases with no gene match: 7.

This chain links TRBV19 with TRBJ2-7, with D maybe TRBD2 (5 bases). Germline CDR1 reads LNHDA; CDR2 reads SQIVND (reference sequence). The CDR3 extends over 12 amino acids. With 1 base removed from V and 6 bases from J, the gap between germline ends came to 7 bases. The CDR3 sequence is CASSIGGLEQYF. CDR3 nucleotides: TGTGCCAGTAGTATAGGAGGGCTCGAGCAGTACTTC.

This clone is a singleton in its sample. The chain has TRBV6-6 and TRBJ2-1, with D unclear. Between the trimmed V and J ends, which lost 3 bases and 4 bases, there was a span of 13 bases. The CDR3 covers 15 residues. Germline lookup yields CDR1 MNHNY and CDR2 SVGAGI (reference sequence). The CDR3 protein is CASSYWSPSYNEQFF. The CDR3 DNA is TGTGCCAGCAGTTATTGGTCTCCATCTTACAATGAGCAGTTCTTC.

The chain uses TRBV7-6 and TRBJ2-2; D remains ambiguous. Germline CDR1 is SGHVS and CDR2 is FNYEAQ. The CDR3 totals 13 residues. Trimming shortened V by 0 bases and J by 5 bases, and 4 bases separated the two germline ends. The CDR3, as DNA: TGTGCCAGCAGCTTAGCGCGTACCGGGGAGCTGTTTTTT. It is translated as CASSLARTGELFF.